This T cell receptor (beta chain) was found in a study of response to subunit inactivated influenza vaccine. In this sample, this clonotype turned up many times. Its matching antigen is unknown. TCRdb passed the RT-PCR reads through MiXCR, listing each CDR3 protein once. The sample has about 530,000 distinct CDR3 sequences; 12% are singletons. Study outcomes and limitations: The authors suggested that few new T cells are recruited per seasonal influenza vaccination.

Germline V lookup: CDR1 SGHVS, CDR2 FQNEAQ. Between the trimmed V and J ends, which lost 1 base and 6 bases, there was a span of 4 bases. The CDR3 contains 12 residues. The chain is built from TRBV7-8 and TRBJ1-5, with unresolved D. The origin of this receptor is a man aged 45-65 years who received an inactivated influenza vaccine. The input for sequencing was PBMCs from blood, taken on the day of vaccination. The CDR3 DNA follows: TGTGCCAGCAGCTTAGATCTTCAGCCCCAGCATTTT. Encoded protein: CASSLDLQPQHF.